The 3 T cell receptor beta chains in this list originate from one sample, sequenced in a study of patients and donors after allogeneic stem cell transplantation. Each CDR3 protein gets one entry after TCRdb re-called the RT-PCR reads with MiXCR. The sample comprises roughly 880,000 distinct CDR3 sequences, roughly 18% of which are singletons, and 5% to 6.5% rests with the top ten. The sequencing sample was made of blood, either unsorted or a sorted T cell fraction (not recorded which). These receptors came from a human donor who was either an allogeneic HSCT recipient or a stem cell or donor lymphocyte infusion donor (not recorded which). It is not recorded whose cells these are; they may come from a transplant donor.

This chain joins TRBV11-1 and TRBJ2-1, with D unresolved. V was cut by 0 bases and J by 8 bases, with 20 bases left in between. Germline CDR1 reads SGHAT; CDR2 reads FQDESV (reference sequence). The CDR3 contains 17 residues. The CDR3 loop reads CASSLADPVPGGYEQFF. CDR3 in DNA: TGTGCCAGCAGCTTAGCGGACCCTGTCCCAGGCGGATATGAGCAGTTCTTC.

The gene calls are TRBV2 and TRBJ1-3; tentatively, D is TRBD1 (5 bases). Trimming took off 3 bases at V and 1 base at J, with 7 bases between the two ends. This CDR3 has 14 residues. Per germline, CDR1 SNHLY and CDR2 FYNNEI. CDR3 sequence (DNA): TGTGCCAGCAGTGACAGGGAATCTGGAAACACCATATATTTT. Amino acid sequence: CASSDRESGNTIYF.

This clonotype has a handful of counts. The rearrangement uses TRBV4-1 and TRBJ1-2; D gene unclear. Germline V gene lookup returns CDR1 MGHRA and CDR2 YSYEKL. V gave up 2 bases and J gave up 3 bases, with 7 bases separating them. The CDR3 loop spans 13 amino acids. The CDR3 region is CASSQSGDYGYTF. CDR3 coding DNA: TGCGCCAGCAGCCAATCCGGGGACTATGGCTACACCTTC.